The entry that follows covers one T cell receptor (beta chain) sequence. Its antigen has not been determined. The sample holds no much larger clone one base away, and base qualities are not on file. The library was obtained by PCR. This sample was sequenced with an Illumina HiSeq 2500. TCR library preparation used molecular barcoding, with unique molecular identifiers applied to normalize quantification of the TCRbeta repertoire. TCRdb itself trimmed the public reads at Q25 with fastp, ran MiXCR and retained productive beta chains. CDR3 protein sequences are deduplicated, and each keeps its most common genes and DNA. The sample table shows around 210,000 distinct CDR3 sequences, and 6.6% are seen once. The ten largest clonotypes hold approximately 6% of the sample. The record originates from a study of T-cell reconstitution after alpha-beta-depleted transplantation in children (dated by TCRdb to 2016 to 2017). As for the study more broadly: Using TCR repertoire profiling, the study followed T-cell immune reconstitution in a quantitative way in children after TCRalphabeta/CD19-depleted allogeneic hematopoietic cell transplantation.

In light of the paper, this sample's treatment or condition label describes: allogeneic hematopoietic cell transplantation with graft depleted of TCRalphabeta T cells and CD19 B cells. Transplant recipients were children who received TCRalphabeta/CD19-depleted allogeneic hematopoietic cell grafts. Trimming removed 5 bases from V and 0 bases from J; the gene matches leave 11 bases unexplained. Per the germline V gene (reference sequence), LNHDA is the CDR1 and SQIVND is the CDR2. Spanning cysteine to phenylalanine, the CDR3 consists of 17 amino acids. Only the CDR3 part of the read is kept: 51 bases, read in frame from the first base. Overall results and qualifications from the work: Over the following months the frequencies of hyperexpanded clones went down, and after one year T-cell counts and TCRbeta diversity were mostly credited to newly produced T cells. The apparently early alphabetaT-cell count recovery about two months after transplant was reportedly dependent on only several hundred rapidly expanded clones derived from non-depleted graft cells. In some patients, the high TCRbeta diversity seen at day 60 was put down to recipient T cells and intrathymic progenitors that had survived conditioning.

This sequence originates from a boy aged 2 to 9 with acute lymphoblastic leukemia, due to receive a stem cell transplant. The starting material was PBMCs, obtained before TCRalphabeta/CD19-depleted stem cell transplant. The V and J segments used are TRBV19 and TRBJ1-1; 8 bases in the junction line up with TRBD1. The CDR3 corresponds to CASSSTWTGNMNTEAFF. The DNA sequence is TGTGCCAGTAGTTCGACCTGGACAGGGAACATGAACACTGAAGCTTTCTTT.